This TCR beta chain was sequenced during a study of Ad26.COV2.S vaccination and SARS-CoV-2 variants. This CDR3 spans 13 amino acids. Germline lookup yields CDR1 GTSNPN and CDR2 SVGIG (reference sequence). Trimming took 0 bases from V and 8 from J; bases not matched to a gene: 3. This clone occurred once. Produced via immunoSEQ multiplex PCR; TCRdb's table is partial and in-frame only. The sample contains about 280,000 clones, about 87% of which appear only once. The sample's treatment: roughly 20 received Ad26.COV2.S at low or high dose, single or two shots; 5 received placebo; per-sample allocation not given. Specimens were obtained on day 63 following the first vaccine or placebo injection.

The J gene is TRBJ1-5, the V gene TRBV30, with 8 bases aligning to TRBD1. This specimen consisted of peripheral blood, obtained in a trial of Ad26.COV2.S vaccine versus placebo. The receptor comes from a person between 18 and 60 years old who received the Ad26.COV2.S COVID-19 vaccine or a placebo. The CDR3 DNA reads TGTGCCTGGAGTGTTACAGGGGGTGAGCCCCAGCATTTT. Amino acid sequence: CAWSVTGGEPQHF.